Each of the 9 T cell receptor beta chains below was sequenced from the same sample in a study of control samples from healthy donors and cancer patients. The repertoire was sequenced with immunoSEQ multiplex PCR; TCRdb's copy has only in-frame clones and lacks some. The sample holds more than 100,000 clones, about 93% seen once. The sequencing sample was made of blood. The receptors stem from a man aged 18 to 29 in good health.

The chain links TRBV7-9 to TRBJ2-3; a weak D match, TRBD1 (6 bases). The germline gives CDR1 SEHNR, CDR2 FQNEAQ (reference sequence). V was clipped by 5 bases and J by 1 base, with 10 bases between them. This CDR3 comprises 14 residues. The CDR3 spells CASSTRQGTDTQYF. The CDR3 DNA reads TGTGCCAGCAGCACCCGACAGGGCACAGATACGCAGTATTTT.

The chain has TRBV12-5 and TRBJ1-6, with 9 bases matching TRBD1. V lost 0 bases to trimming and J lost 10 bases; unmatched junction nucleotides: 7. The germline CDR1 and CDR2 sequences are LGHNT and FRNRAP. The CDR3 covers 16 residues. Here the CDR3 reads CASGLVQGTGISPLHF. CDR3 sequence (DNA): TGTGCTAGTGGTTTGGTACAAGGGACAGGGATCTCACCCCTCCACTTT.

The chain joins TRBV5-1 to TRBJ2-5; D remains unclear. Germline assignment: CDR1 SGHRS and CDR2 YFSETQ. The CDR3 spans 15 residues. Deletions cut 0 bases from V and 5 bases from J, with 14 bases between. The CDR3 sequence is CASSLAGGVGETQYF. The CDR3 DNA follows: TGCGCCAGCAGCTTGGCAGGTGGAGTCGGTGAGACCCAGTACTTC.

This sequence joins TRBV19 and TRBJ2-6; D gene ambiguous. The CDR3 has 15 amino acids. Trimming removed 3 bases at V and 2 bases at J, with 8 bases between. In germline, CDR1 is LNHDA, CDR2 SQIVND (reference sequence). The CDR3 loop reads CASSISEAGANVLTF. CDR3 coding DNA: TGTGCCAGTAGTATCAGTGAGGCTGGGGCCAACGTCCTGACTTTC.

The rearrangement links TRBV19 to TRBJ2-1; D not resolved. V gave up 7 bases and J gave up 3 bases, with 7 bases separating them. The CDR3 is made up of 12 amino acids. CDR1 is LNHDA, CDR2 SQIVND, per germline (reference sequence). CDR3 region: CASTHGYNEQFF. The CDR3 region has the DNA TGTGCCAGTACTCACGGCTACAATGAGCAGTTCTTC.

This chain links TRBV3-1 (or the pseudogene TRBV3-2) with TRBJ2-7; a possible D gene is TRBD2 (6 bases). Germline assignment: CDR1 LGHDT and CDR2 YNNKEL (reference sequence). The length of the CDR3 is 13 residues. V was shortened by 2 bases and J by 4 bases, with 9 bases between the two germline ends. The CDR3: CASSQSGGYEQYF. The CDR3 coding sequence is TGTGCCAGCAGCCAATCCGGGGGATACGAGCAGTACTTC.

The V call is TRBV28, the J call TRBJ2-5; D is unclear. Trimming took off 3 bases at V and 5 bases at J, with 13 bases between the two ends. The germline V gene encodes CDR1 MDHEN and CDR2 SYDVKM. This CDR3 contains 14 residues. The CDR3: CASSLLSGKETQYF. The CDR3 DNA is TGTGCCAGCAGTTTGCTTTCTGGGAAGGAGACCCAGTACTTC.

This clone has more than one count but fewer than ten. The chain uses TRBV6-6 and TRBJ1-5; the D gene is possibly TRBD1 (5 bases). The CDR3 is 14 residues long. Trimming shortened V by 8 bases and J by 1 base, and 12 bases separated the two germline ends. Germline CDR1 reads MNHNY; CDR2 reads SVGAGI (reference sequence). CDR3 residues: CASWGTVSNQPQHF. The CDR3 nucleotides are TGTGCCAGCTGGGGGACGGTAAGCAATCAGCCCCAGCATTTT.

This clone was picked up one time. This chain links TRBV24-1 with TRBJ2-1; 7 bases match TRBD1. This CDR3 comprises 15 residues. V lost 4 bases to trimming and J lost 1 base; unmatched junction nucleotides: 3. Per germline, CDR1 KGHDR and CDR2 SFDVKD. CDR3 loop: CATSETGASYNEQFF. The CDR3 DNA reads as TGTGCCACCAGTGAAACAGGGGCTTCCTACAATGAGCAGTTCTTC.